This T cell receptor (beta chain) was profiled in a study of T-cell memory formation after mild COVID-19. The study, taken as a whole, reports: Detection of some responders pre-infection suggested pre-existing cross-reactive memory T cells participated. CD4+ contracting clones were mainly CM and EM; CD8+ ones, EMRA.

TCRalpha and TCRbeta libraries used 5'RACE with constant-segment primers and UMIs. TCRdb recomputed calls from the 5' RACE reads with MiXCR, one row per CDR3 protein. The sample holds hundreds of thousands of distinct CDR3 sequences, 20% to 25% seen once. Germline-derived CDR1 and CDR2 are KGHDR and SFDVKD. There are 17 residues in the CDR3. V lost 3 bases, J lost 5 bases, and 8 bases stayed unmatched. Worth noting for this clonotype: Its antigen is undetermined.

This receptor was obtained from an adult woman who had mild COVID-19 (a few samples of this study predate the infection). Cell type and time point are not known. The chain carries TRBV24-1 and TRBJ1-5, with 11 bases identical to TRBD1. The sequenced material came from PBMCs or a T cell subset sorted from them (not recorded which). Here the CDR3 reads CATSDKFRDRGDQPQHF. CDR3 sequence (DNA): TGTGCCACCAGTGATAAGTTCCGGGACAGGGGGGATCAGCCCCAGCATTTT.